This TCR beta chain was recorded in a study of CD8 T cells in ankylosing spondylitis. It was by quantitative 5'-RACE with molecular barcodes that TCR beta libraries were made. TCRdb re-called the 5' RACE reads with MiXCR, one entry per CDR3 protein. Here the sample spans about 840,000 distinct CDR3 sequences, 12% being singletons. Study outcomes and limitations: For ankylosing spondylitis blood, a TCR beta motif of seven to nine highly homologous variants appeared characteristic. Reports say disease-linked clones showed up significantly more in matched ankylosing spondylitis synovial fluid. Certain motif variants had earlier been reported in reactive arthritis synovial fluid and blood. With a CD8+ phenotype, disease-linked clones were relatively rare in peripheral blood.

The germline V and J ends were trimmed by 2 bases and 8 bases, with 13 bases remaining between them. The V gene's germline CDR1 is DFQATT and CDR2 SNEGSKA (reference sequence). This CDR3 has 14 amino acids. This clonotype was counted at least ten times. Antigen: not known. Source material: blood, either unsorted or a sorted T cell fraction (not recorded which). This TCR was recovered from a male donor with ankylosing spondylitis. The chain has TRBV20-1 and TRBJ1-6; TRBD1 is a possible D gene (5 bases). The DNA of the CDR3 is TGCAGTGCTAGAAAGGGGCCTCCCGATTCACCCCTCCACTTT. Protein: CSARKGPPDSPLHF.